This TCR beta chain was identified in a study of T cells in women clearing cervical HPV infection. The assay was immunoSEQ multiplex PCR, and TCRdb's table has in-frame clones only and misses some. This sample's table reports 40,000 or so clones. Study-level findings and limits: Controls had more TRBV6-7 (0.16%) than cases (approximately 0.11%).

This CDR3 is built from 12 residues. V lost 3 bases, J lost 4 bases, and 8 bases lay in between. CDR1 is SGHRS and CDR2 is YFSETQ in the germline V gene. About this clone: Its specificity is not known. The CDR3 end falls 3 residues outside the read, so it is completed with the germline J gene.

The sample was blood buffy coat. The receptor comes from a woman aged 18-70 years with a cervical HPV16 infection that either progressed to CIN3+ or cleared (not recorded which). The chain carries TRBV5-1 and TRBJ2-7; no clear D. The CDR3 loop reads CASSSSQYEQYF. The CDR3 DNA, read in part, is TGCGCCAGCAGCTCCTCTCAGTACGAG.